This T cell receptor beta chain was obtained from a study of blood T cell repertoires in COVID-19. The ends lost 9 bases at V and 8 bases at J; junction bases unmatched: 13. CDR3 length: 15 amino acids. The germline V gene encodes CDR1 SNHLY and CDR2 FYNNEI. Study processing details: Reference gene primer amplification yielded estimated nucleated cell counts. TCRdb keeps only in-frame clones here, not all; method: immunoSEQ multiplex PCR. V and J calls and clone size are copied from that table; D and trimming were computed from the DNA. The table has around 140,000 clones, roughly nine tenths seen once.

The clonotype originates from a human donor in a cohort sampled during active COVID-19. The chain has TRBV2 and TRBJ2-1; 10 bases are a match to TRBD2. The sample was peripheral blood. Here the CDR3 reads CASTRERGGGDEQFF. The CDR3 DNA follows: TGTGCCAGTACGCGGGAGCGGGGGGGCGGGGATGAGCAGTTCTTC.